A selection of T cell receptor beta chains follows, all from one sample in a study of T-cell memory formation after mild COVID-19. MiXCR, applied by TCRdb to the 5' RACE reads, yields one record per CDR3 protein. Of fewer than 400,000 distinct CDR3 sequences listed, around a sixth are singletons. The sample was PBMCs or a T cell subset sorted from them (not recorded which). These receptors were obtained from a young man who had mild COVID-19 (a few samples of this study predate the infection). Cell type and time point are not known. CDR3s include the opening cysteine and the closing phenylalanine or tryptophan. Each record gives: CDR3 DNA, CDR3 protein, D gene, J gene, clone size, V gene. D genes are given only for firm matches. Not all rows give a size; the values are once, few, many and, for expanded clones, a class.

cdr3_nt: TGTGCCAGCAGCTTAAGGGCCCAGAACACTGAAGCTTTCTTT
cdr3_aa: CASSLRAQNTEAFF
d_call: -
j_call: TRBJ1-1
clone_size: many
v_call: TRBV7-2

cdr3_nt: TGCGCCAGCAGCTCGGACGGCGATTCACCCCTCCACTTT
cdr3_aa: CASSSDGDSPLHF
d_call: -
j_call: TRBJ1-6
clone_size: few
v_call: TRBV5-1

cdr3_nt: TGTGCCAGCAGTTTGCGAGGGGACTCCTATAATTCACCCCTCCACTTT
cdr3_aa: CASSLRGDSYNSPLHF
d_call: -
j_call: TRBJ1-6
clone_size: -
v_call: TRBV6-5

cdr3_nt: TGCAGTGCTAGAGATACAGCGGGGGGGCCGGAGACCCAGTACTTC
cdr3_aa: CSARDTAGGPETQYF
d_call: TRBD2
j_call: TRBJ2-5
clone_size: few
v_call: TRBV20-1

cdr3_nt: TGTGCCAGCAGGACAGGGGGAAGCGGAAACACCATATATTTT
cdr3_aa: CASRTGGSGNTIYF
d_call: TRBD1
j_call: TRBJ1-3
clone_size: -
v_call: TRBV7-9

cdr3_nt: TGTGCCAGCAGCTCCTACGGACTGATAGATGAGCAGTTCTTC
cdr3_aa: CASSSYGLIDEQFF
d_call: -
j_call: TRBJ2-1
clone_size: -
v_call: TRBV7-3

cdr3_nt: TGTGCCAGCAGTATGCGCTACAATGAGCAGTTCTTC
cdr3_aa: CASSMRYNEQFF
d_call: -
j_call: TRBJ2-1
clone_size: -
v_call: TRBV6-2/TRBV6-3

cdr3_nt: TGTGCCAGCAGTTATCAGGAATCTACCTACGAGCAGTACTTC
cdr3_aa: CASSYQESTYEQYF
d_call: -
j_call: TRBJ2-7
clone_size: few
v_call: TRBV6-6

cdr3_nt: TGCGCCAGCCATGGGGGCTCATCAACTAATGAAAAACTGTTTTTT
cdr3_aa: CASHGGSSTNEKLFF
d_call: -
j_call: TRBJ1-4
clone_size: -
v_call: TRBV5-1

cdr3_nt: TGCAGTGCTAGAGTGCGGGAAACTGAAGCTTTCTTT
cdr3_aa: CSARVRETEAFF
d_call: -
j_call: TRBJ1-1
clone_size: -
v_call: TRBV20-1

cdr3_nt: TGCAGTGCGCGACGGGGGGCGGGTAACACTGAAGCTTTCTTT
cdr3_aa: CSARRGAGNTEAFF
d_call: -
j_call: TRBJ1-1
clone_size: -
v_call: TRBV20-1

cdr3_nt: TGTGCCACCAGTGTGGACAGGTTAGGAGAGACCCAGTACTTC
cdr3_aa: CATSVDRLGETQYF
d_call: TRBD1
j_call: TRBJ2-5
clone_size: few
v_call: TRBV24-1

cdr3_nt: TGTGCCAGCAGTTCAACAGGGAATGAAAAACTGTTTTTT
cdr3_aa: CASSSTGNEKLFF
d_call: -
j_call: TRBJ1-4
clone_size: few
v_call: TRBV6-5

cdr3_nt: TGTGCCTGGGCACCGGGACTAGCGGGGAGGGATGAGCAGTTCTTC
cdr3_aa: CAWAPGLAGRDEQFF
d_call: TRBD2
j_call: TRBJ2-1
clone_size: few
v_call: TRBV30

cdr3_nt: TGCAGTGCTAGTGAAGTACAGGGAAATCAGCCCCAGCATTTT
cdr3_aa: CSASEVQGNQPQHF
d_call: -
j_call: TRBJ1-5
clone_size: -
v_call: TRBV20-1

cdr3_nt: TGTGCCAGCAGCTTAGTCCTAGCGAACAATGAGCAGTTCTTC
cdr3_aa: CASSLVLANNEQFF
d_call: -
j_call: TRBJ2-1
clone_size: -
v_call: TRBV7-9

cdr3_nt: TGTGCCAGCTCACCCCGGGACGGTGATAATTCACCCCTCCACTTT
cdr3_aa: CASSPRDGDNSPLHF
d_call: -
j_call: TRBJ1-6
clone_size: -
v_call: TRBV18

cdr3_nt: TGCGCCAGCAGCGTAGGGACAGGGCAAGAGACCCAGTACTTC
cdr3_aa: CASSVGTGQETQYF
d_call: TRBD1
j_call: TRBJ2-5
clone_size: -
v_call: TRBV5-1

cdr3_nt: TGTGCCAGCAGGGCCGGACTAGCCACGACGACCCAGTACTTC
cdr3_aa: CASRAGLATTTQYF
d_call: TRBD2
j_call: TRBJ2-5
clone_size: -
v_call: TRBV7-9

cdr3_nt: TGTGCCAGCAGGAGACAGGGTGGAGGTACTGAAGCTTTCTTT
cdr3_aa: CASRRQGGGTEAFF
d_call: TRBD1
j_call: TRBJ1-1
clone_size: -
v_call: TRBV25-1

cdr3_nt: TGCAGTGCTAGACGGGCGGGGATTACCAATGAGCAGTTCTTC
cdr3_aa: CSARRAGITNEQFF
d_call: -
j_call: TRBJ2-1
clone_size: few
v_call: TRBV20-1

cdr3_nt: TGTGCCAGCAGTTTAGGGGAGTCTTGGGGAAACACCATATATTTT
cdr3_aa: CASSLGESWGNTIYF
d_call: -
j_call: TRBJ1-3
clone_size: -
v_call: TRBV12-3/TRBV12-4

cdr3_nt: TGTGCCAGCAGCGAACAGGGACACACCATATATTTT
cdr3_aa: CASSEQGHTIYF
d_call: -
j_call: TRBJ1-3
clone_size: -
v_call: TRBV7-2

cdr3_nt: TGCGCCAGCAGCTTGGTGCAGGGGCCGAATCAGCCCCAGCATTTT
cdr3_aa: CASSLVQGPNQPQHF
d_call: -
j_call: TRBJ1-5
clone_size: many
v_call: TRBV5-1

cdr3_nt: TGCGCCAGCCGGCCCGGGGGGGCAGTTGAGACCCAGTACTTC
cdr3_aa: CASRPGGAVETQYF
d_call: TRBD2
j_call: TRBJ2-5
clone_size: -
v_call: TRBV5-1

cdr3_nt: TGTGCCAGCAGCCACAGGCGAATGGCTAGCGGGGGCTCAGATACGCAGTATTTT
cdr3_aa: CASSHRRMASGGSDTQYF
d_call: TRBD2
j_call: TRBJ2-3
clone_size: few
v_call: TRBV7-9

cdr3_nt: TGTGCCAGCAGCCCCGGGACACAGAGTCAAGAGACCCAGTACTTC
cdr3_aa: CASSPGTQSQETQYF
d_call: -
j_call: TRBJ2-5
clone_size: few
v_call: TRBV5-4

cdr3_nt: TGTGCCAGCAGCTTAGATGGGTATACACCCCTCCACTTT
cdr3_aa: CASSLDGYTPLHF
d_call: -
j_call: TRBJ1-6
clone_size: -
v_call: TRBV7-2

cdr3_nt: TGTGCCAGCTCACCACCCGGACAGCGGAAGACTGAAGCTTTCTTT
cdr3_aa: CASSPPGQRKTEAFF
d_call: -
j_call: TRBJ1-1
clone_size: -
v_call: TRBV18

cdr3_nt: TGCAGTGCTAGCTCCCCGAGGGACAGGGAGTCTAGTGAGCAGTTCTTC
cdr3_aa: CSASSPRDRESSEQFF
d_call: TRBD1
j_call: TRBJ2-1
clone_size: many
v_call: TRBV20-1

cdr3_nt: TGTGCCAGCAGCTCCGTTAGGGCAAATGAGCAGTTCTTC
cdr3_aa: CASSSVRANEQFF
d_call: -
j_call: TRBJ2-1
clone_size: -
v_call: TRBV5-5

cdr3_nt: TGTGCCACCTCTTCCCCCCTTGACTCGACAGGGAGTAATGAAAAACTGTTTTTT
cdr3_aa: CATSSPLDSTGSNEKLFF
d_call: TRBD1
j_call: TRBJ1-4
clone_size: -
v_call: TRBV10-3

cdr3_nt: TGCAGTGCCATAGAGTGGGGAGAGACCCAGTACTTC
cdr3_aa: CSAIEWGETQYF
d_call: -
j_call: TRBJ2-5
clone_size: few
v_call: TRBV20-1

cdr3_nt: TGTGCCAGTATCCGGACGGGGAACACTGAAGCTTTCTTT
cdr3_aa: CASIRTGNTEAFF
d_call: -
j_call: TRBJ1-1
clone_size: many
v_call: TRBV19

cdr3_nt: TGTGCCAGCAGTCGCCGGGACAGGGAGTTGTTGAGGTCGTACAATGAGCAGTTCTTC
cdr3_aa: CASSRRDRELLRSYNEQFF
d_call: TRBD1
j_call: TRBJ2-1
clone_size: -
v_call: TRBV12-3/TRBV12-4

cdr3_nt: TGTGCCAGCTCACCACCTGGACAGGCTCACACTGAAGCTTTCTTT
cdr3_aa: CASSPPGQAHTEAFF
d_call: TRBD1
j_call: TRBJ1-1
clone_size: -
v_call: TRBV18

cdr3_nt: TGTGCCACCAGCAAAGGACAGGGGGCGGCGGAGACCCAGTACTTC
cdr3_aa: CATSKGQGAAETQYF
d_call: TRBD1
j_call: TRBJ2-5
clone_size: many
v_call: TRBV15

cdr3_nt: TGTGCCAGCAGCTTAAAAGTAAACTATGGCTACACCTTC
cdr3_aa: CASSLKVNYGYTF
d_call: -
j_call: TRBJ1-2
clone_size: -
v_call: TRBV7-9

cdr3_nt: TGTGCCAGCAGTACCCTAACAGGGGAGCTGAACACTGAAGCTTTCTTT
cdr3_aa: CASSTLTGELNTEAFF
d_call: TRBD1
j_call: TRBJ1-1
clone_size: -
v_call: TRBV12-3/TRBV12-4

cdr3_nt: TGCAGTGCTAGGGGGCGGGGGAATGGTTCACCCCTCCACTTT
cdr3_aa: CSARGRGNGSPLHF
d_call: -
j_call: TRBJ1-6
clone_size: few
v_call: TRBV20-1